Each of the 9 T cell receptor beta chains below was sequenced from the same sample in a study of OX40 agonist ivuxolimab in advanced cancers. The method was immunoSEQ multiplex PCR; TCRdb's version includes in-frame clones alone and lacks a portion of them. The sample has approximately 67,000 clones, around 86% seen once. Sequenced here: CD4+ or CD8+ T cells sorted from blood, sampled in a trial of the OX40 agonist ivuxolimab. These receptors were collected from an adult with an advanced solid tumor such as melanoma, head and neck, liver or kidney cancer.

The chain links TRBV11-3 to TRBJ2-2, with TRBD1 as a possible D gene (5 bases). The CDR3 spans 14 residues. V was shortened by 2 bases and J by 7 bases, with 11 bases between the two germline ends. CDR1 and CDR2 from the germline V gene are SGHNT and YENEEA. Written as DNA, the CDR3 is TGTGCCAGCAGCTTAATCAGGGATAGCGGGGAGCTGTTTTTT. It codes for CASSLIRDSGELFF.

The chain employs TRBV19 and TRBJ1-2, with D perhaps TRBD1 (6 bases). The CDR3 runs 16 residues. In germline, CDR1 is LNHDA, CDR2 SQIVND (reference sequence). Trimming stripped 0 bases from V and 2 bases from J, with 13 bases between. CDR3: CASSIDRGRGNYGYTF. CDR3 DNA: TGTGCCAGTAGTATAGATCGGGGCAGGGGAAACTATGGCTACACCTTC.

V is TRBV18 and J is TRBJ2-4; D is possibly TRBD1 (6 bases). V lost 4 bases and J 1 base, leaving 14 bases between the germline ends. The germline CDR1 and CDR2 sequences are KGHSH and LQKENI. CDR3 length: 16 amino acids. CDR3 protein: CASSHNRVGAKNIQYF. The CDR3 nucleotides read TGTGCCAGCTCACACAACAGGGTTGGCGCCAAAAACATTCAGTACTTC. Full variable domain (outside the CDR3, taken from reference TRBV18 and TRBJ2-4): NAGVMQNPRHLVRRRGQEARLRCSPMKGHSHVYWYRQLPEEGLKFMVYLQKENIIDESGMPKERFSAEFPKEGPSILRIQQVVRGDSAAYFCASSHNRVGAKNIQYFGAGTRLSVL.

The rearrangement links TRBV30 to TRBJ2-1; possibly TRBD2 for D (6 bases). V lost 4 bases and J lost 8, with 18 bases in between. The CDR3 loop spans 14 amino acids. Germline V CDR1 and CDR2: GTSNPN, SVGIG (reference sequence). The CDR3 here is CAWNGGAAVDEQFF. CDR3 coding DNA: TGTGCCTGGAATGGAGGGGCGGCTGTCGATGAGCAGTTCTTC.

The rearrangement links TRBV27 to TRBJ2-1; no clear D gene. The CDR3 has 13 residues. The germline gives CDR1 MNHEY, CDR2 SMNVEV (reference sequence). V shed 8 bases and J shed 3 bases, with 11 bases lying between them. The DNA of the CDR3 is TGTGCCAGCGGAAAGGTTCTCTACAATGAGCAGTTCTTC. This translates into CASGKVLYNEQFF.

CDR3 in DNA: TGTGCCAGCAGTGATAGCGGGCATTACACAGATACGCAGTATTTT. Protein product: CASSDSGHYTDTQYF. This chain uses TRBV6-1 with TRBJ2-3; 7 nucleotides match TRBD2. This CDR3 contains 15 residues. CDR1 MNHNS and CDR2 SASEGT come from the germline V gene. Losses at the gene ends were 3 bases for V and 2 bases for J; bases not matched to a gene: 5.

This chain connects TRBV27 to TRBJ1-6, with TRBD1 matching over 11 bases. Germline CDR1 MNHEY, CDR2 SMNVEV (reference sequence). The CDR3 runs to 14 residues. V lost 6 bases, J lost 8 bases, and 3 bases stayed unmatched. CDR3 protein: CASRWGQGDSPLHF. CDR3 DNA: TGTGCCAGCAGATGGGGACAGGGGGATTCACCCCTCCACTTT.

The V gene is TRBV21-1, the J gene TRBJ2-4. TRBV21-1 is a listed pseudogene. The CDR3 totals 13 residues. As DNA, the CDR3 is TGTGCCAGCAAGGGTGCTGCCAAAAACATTCAGTACTTC. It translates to CASKGAAKNIQYF.

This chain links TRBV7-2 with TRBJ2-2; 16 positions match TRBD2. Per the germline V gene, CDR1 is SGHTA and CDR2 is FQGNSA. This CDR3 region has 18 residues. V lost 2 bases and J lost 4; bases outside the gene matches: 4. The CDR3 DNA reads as TGTGCCAGCAGCTTAAGGGGGACTAGCGGGAGGGCCACCGGGGAGCTGTTTTTT. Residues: CASSLRGTSGRATGELFF.